This entry concerns a single TCR beta chain. The V gene's germline CDR1 is KGHSH and CDR2 LQKENI. This CDR3 comprises 15 residues. Losses at the gene ends were 4 bases for V and 1 base for J; bases not matched to a gene: 4. Profiling relied on immunoSEQ multiplex PCR, and the TCRdb table lists in-frame clones only, not all of them. The sample shows fewer than 45,000 clones, over 65% of them seen only once. This sample was taken from a study of blood T cell repertoires in COVID-19. Looking at the study overall: Both acute and convalescent COVID-19 samples were obtained from the United States, Italy and Spain.

Sequencing was carried out using peripheral blood. This TCR was recovered from a man aged 55 to 70 with active COVID-19. The rearrangement links TRBV18 to TRBJ1-5; 7 bases fit TRBD1. DNA of the CDR3: TGTGCCAGCTCACTTCGACAGGGAAGCAATCAGCCCCAGCATTTT. Protein product: CASSLRQGSNQPQHF.